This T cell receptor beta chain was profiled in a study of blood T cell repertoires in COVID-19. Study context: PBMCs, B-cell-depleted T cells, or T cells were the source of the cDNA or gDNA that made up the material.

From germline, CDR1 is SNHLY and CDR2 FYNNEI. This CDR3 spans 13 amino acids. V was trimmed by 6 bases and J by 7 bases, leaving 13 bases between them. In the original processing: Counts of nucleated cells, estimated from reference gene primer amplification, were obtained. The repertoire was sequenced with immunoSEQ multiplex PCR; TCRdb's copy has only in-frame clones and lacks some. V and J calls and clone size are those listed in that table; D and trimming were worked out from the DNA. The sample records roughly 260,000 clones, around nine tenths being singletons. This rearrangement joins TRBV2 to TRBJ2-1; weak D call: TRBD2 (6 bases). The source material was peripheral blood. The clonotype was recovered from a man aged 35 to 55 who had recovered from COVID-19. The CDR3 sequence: CASRRGAGNEQFF. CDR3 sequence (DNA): TGTGCCAGCAGAAGAGGGGCGGGGAATGAGCAGTTCTTC.